This TCR beta chain was captured by sequencing in a study of immune characterization of retroperitoneal liposarcoma. This clonotype was observed once. TCRdb independently ran MiXCR on the PCR reads; one entry per CDR3 protein. The table includes approximately 2,200 distinct CDR3 sequences, 40% to 50% detected once. This CDR3 comprises 12 residues. Germline loops: CDR1 MNHNY, CDR2 SVGAGI (reference sequence). Trimming cost V 4 bases and J 4 bases, with 8 bases left between them. The TCR sequence derives from a male donor with retroperitoneal liposarcoma. This chain joins TRBV6-6 and TRBJ2-7; D is perhaps TRBD1 (5 bases). Material for sequencing was tumor tissue. In DNA, the CDR3 is TGTGCCAGCAGTTCCCAGGGTTACGAGCAGTACTTC. Translation: CASSSQGYEQYF.